These 4 T cell receptor beta chains were sequenced from one sample in a study of blood T cell repertoires in COVID-19. Repertoires were generated with immunoSEQ multiplex PCR, while TCRdb's copy carries only in-frame clones and drops some. Of 100,000 to 150,000 clones in the sample, about 84% were seen once. The sequenced material came from peripheral blood. The receptor source for this set is a human donor in a cohort sampled during active COVID-19.

This clone showed up just once. The gene calls are TRBV2 and TRBJ1-2, with D perhaps TRBD1 (5 bases). Germline V gives CDR1 SNHLY, CDR2 FYNNEI. The ends were cut back, 6 bases at V and 7 bases at J, with 12 bases in the middle. The CDR3 consists of 12 residues. The CDR3, as DNA: TGTGCCAGCAGGGGGCCCCTCGGTGGCTACACCTTC. Protein: CASRGPLGGYTF. The full variable domain, completed using reference TRBV2 and TRBJ1-2, is EPEVTQTPSHQVTQMGQEVILRCVPISNHLYFYWYRQILGQKVEFLVSFYNNEISEKSEIFDDQFSVERPDGSNFTLKIRSTKLEDSAMYFCASRGPLGGYTFGSGTRLTVV.

The gene calls are TRBV18 and TRBJ1-3, with D possibly matching TRBD1 (5 bases). Trimming left V 0 bases short and J 4 bases short, with 13 bases between. Germline V gene data show CDR1 as KGHSH and CDR2 as LQKENI. The CDR3 contains 16 residues. CDR3 amino acids: CASSPPNRGTGNTIYF. CDR3 coding DNA: TGTGCCAGCTCACCACCGAATCGGGGGACGGGAAACACCATATATTTT.

V and J are TRBV5-1 and TRBJ2-5; D remains ambiguous. CDR1 and CDR2 (germline): SGHRS, YFSETQ. This CDR3 is 13 amino acids long. Trimming removed 5 bases at V and 5 bases at J, with 13 bases between. The DNA of the CDR3 is TGCGCCAGCAGGGCCCTGGGCGCGGAGACCCAGTACTTC. It is translated as CASRALGAETQYF.

This chain joins TRBV7-9 and TRBJ2-5, with a weak D call TRBD2 (6 bases). The CDR3 contains 16 residues. V lost 7 bases to trimming and J lost 3 bases, with 21 bases between them. Germline values: CDR1 SEHNR, CDR2 FQNEAQ (reference sequence). CDR3 coding DNA: TGTGCCAGCACAGGAGGGCAGGGAAGTTTTAAAGAGACCCAGTACTTC. This translates into CASTGGQGSFKETQYF.